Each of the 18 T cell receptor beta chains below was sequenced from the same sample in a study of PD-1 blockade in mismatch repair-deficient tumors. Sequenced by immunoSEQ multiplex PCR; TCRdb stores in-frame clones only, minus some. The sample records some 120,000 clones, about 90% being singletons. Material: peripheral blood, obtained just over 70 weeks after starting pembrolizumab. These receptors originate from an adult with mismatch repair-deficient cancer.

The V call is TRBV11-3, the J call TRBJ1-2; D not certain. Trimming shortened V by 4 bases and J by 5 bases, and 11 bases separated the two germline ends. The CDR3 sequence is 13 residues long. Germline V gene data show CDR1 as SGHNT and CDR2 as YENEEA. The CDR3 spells CASSSVLGYGYTF. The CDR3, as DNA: TGTGCCAGCAGCTCGGTCCTAGGGTATGGCTACACCTTC. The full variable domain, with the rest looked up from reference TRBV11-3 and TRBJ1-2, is EAGVVQSPRYKIIEKKQPVAFWCNPISGHNTLYWYLQNLGQGPELLIRYENEEAVDDSQLPKDRFSAERLKGVDSTLKIQPAELGDSAVYLCASSSVLGYGYTFGSGTRLTVV.

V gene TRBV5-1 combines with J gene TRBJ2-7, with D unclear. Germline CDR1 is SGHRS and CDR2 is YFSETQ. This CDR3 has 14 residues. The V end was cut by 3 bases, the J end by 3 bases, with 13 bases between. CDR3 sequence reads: CASSSYGAGYEQYF. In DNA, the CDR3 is TGCGCCAGCAGCTCCTACGGCGCTGGCTACGAGCAGTACTTC.

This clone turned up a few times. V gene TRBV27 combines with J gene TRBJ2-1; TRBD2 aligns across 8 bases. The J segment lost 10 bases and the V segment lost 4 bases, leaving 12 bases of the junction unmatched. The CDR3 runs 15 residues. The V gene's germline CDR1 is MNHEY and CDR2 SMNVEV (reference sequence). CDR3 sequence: CASSYASGSVREQFF. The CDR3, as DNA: TGTGCCAGCAGTTATGCTAGCGGGTCGGTCAGGGAGCAGTTCTTC.

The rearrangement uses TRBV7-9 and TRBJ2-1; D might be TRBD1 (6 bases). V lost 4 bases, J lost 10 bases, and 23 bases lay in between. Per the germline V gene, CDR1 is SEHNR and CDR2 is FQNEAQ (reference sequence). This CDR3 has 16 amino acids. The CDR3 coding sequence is TGTGCCAGCAGCTCGGTTGGACAGAATATACCTATCGAGCAGTTCTTC. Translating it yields CASSSVGQNIPIEQFF.

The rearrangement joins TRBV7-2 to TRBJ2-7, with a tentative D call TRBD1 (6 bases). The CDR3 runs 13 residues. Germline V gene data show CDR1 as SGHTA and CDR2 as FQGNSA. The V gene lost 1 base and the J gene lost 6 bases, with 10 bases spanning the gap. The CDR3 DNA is TGTGCCAGCAGCTTAGGGACAGCGGCCGAGCAGTACTTC. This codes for CASSLGTAAEQYF. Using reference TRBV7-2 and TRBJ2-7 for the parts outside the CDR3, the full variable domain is GAGVSQSPSNKVTEKGKDVELRCDPISGHTALYWYRQSLGQGLEFLIYFQGNSAPDKSGLPSDRFSAERTGGSVSTLTIQRTQQEDSAVYLCASSLGTAAEQYFGPGTRLTVT.

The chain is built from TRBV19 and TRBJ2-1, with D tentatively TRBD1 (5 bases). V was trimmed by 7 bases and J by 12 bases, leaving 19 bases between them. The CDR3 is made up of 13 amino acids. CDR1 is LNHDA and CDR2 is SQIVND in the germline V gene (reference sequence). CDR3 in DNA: TGTGCCAGTACCCAAAAAGGGGTTCATGGGCAGTTCTTC. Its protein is CASTQKGVHGQFF.

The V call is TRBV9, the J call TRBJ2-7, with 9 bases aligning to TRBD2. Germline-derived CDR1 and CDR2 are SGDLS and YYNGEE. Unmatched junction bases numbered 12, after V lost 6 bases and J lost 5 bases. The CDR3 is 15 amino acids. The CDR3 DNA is TGTGCCAGCAACCCCTGGGGTAGCGGGAGCGACGAGCAGTACTTC. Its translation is CASNPWGSGSDEQYF.

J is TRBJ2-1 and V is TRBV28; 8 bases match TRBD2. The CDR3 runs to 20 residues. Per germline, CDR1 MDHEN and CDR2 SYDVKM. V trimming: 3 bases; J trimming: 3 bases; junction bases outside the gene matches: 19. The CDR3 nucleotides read TGTGCCAGCAGTTTCCCCCTGACTAGCGTGGCGAACCATATCTACAATGAGCAGTTCTTC. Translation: CASSFPLTSVANHIYNEQFF. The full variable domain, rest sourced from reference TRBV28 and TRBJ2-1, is DVKVTQSSRYLVKRTGEKVFLECVQDMDHENMFWYRQDPGLGLRLIYFSYDVKMKEKGDIPEGYSVSREKKERFSLILESASTNQTSMYLCASSFPLTSVANHIYNEQFFGPGTRLTVL.

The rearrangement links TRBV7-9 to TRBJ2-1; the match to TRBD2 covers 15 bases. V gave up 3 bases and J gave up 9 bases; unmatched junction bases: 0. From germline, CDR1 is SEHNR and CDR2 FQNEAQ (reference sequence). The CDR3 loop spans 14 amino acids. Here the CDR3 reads CASSLGLAGGEQFF. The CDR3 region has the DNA TGTGCCAGCAGCTTGGGACTAGCGGGAGGTGAGCAGTTCTTC.

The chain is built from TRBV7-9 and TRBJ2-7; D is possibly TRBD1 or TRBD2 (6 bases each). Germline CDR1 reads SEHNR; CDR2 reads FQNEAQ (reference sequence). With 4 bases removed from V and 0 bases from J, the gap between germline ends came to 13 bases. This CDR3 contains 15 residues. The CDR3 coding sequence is TGTGCCAGCAGCTATGGGGGGCATGTCTCCTACGAGCAGTACTTC. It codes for CASSYGGHVSYEQYF.

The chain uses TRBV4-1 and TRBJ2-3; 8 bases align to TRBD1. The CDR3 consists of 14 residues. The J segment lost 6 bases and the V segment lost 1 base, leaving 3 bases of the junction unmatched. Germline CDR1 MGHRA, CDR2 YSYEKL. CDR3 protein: CASSQVQGADTQYF. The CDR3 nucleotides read TGCGCCAGCAGCCAAGTGCAGGGGGCTGATACGCAGTATTTT.

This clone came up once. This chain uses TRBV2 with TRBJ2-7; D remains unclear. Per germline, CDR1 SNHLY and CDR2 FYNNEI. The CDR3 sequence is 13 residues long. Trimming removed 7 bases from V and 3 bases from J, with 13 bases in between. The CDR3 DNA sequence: TGTGCCAGCATGTTAGGGTTAAACTACGAGCAGTACTTC. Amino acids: CASMLGLNYEQYF.

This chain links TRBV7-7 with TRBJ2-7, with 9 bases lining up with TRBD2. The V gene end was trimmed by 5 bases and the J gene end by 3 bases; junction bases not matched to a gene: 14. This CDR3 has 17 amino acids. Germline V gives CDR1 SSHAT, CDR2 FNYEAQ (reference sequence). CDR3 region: CASSPTSGYRMGYEQYF. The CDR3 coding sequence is TGTGCCAGCAGCCCGACTAGCGGTTACCGGATGGGCTACGAGCAGTACTTC.

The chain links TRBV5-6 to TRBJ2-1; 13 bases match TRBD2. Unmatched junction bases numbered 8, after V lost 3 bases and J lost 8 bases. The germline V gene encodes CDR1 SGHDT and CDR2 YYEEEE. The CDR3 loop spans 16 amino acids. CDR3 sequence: CASSSETSGRSDEQFF. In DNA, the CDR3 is TGTGCCAGCAGCTCGGAGACTAGCGGGAGGAGTGATGAGCAGTTCTTC.

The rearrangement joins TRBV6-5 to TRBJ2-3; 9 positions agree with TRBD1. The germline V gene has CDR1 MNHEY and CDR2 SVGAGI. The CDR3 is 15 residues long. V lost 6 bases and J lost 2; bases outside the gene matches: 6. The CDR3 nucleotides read TGTGCCAGCAGCCGTGGGACAGGGACCACAGATACGCAGTATTTT. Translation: CASSRGTGTTDTQYF.

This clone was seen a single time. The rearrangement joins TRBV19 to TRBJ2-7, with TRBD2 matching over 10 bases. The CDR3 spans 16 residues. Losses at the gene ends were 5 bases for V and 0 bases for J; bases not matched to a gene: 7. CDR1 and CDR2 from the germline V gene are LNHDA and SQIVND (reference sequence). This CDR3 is CASSRAGGPVSYEQYF. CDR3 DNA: TGTGCCAGTAGTCGAGCGGGAGGGCCGGTCTCCTACGAGCAGTACTTC.

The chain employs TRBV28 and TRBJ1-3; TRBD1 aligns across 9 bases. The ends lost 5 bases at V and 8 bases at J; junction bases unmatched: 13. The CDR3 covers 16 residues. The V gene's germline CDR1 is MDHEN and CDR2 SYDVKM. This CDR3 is CASSAGRGQGGDTIYF. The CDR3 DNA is TGTGCCAGCAGTGCGGGTCGGGGACAGGGTGGGGACACCATATATTTT.

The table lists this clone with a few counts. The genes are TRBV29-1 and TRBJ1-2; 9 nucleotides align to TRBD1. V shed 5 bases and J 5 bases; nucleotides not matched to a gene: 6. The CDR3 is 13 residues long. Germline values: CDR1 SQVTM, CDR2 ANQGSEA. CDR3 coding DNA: TGCAGCGTTACAGGGGGCAATAAGTATGGCTACACCTTC. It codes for CSVTGGNKYGYTF.